The clone carrying this TCR beta chain has only a few counts. Trimming stripped 2 bases from V and 4 bases from J, with 12 bases between. Germline lookup yields CDR1 SEHNR and CDR2 FQNEAQ (reference sequence). CDR3 length: 15 amino acids. This sample is part of a study of blood T cell repertoires in COVID-19. In the study overall: The United States, Italy and Spain supplied acute and convalescent COVID-19 samples.

Sequenced by immunoSEQ multiplex PCR; TCRdb stores in-frame clones only, minus some. The data contain about 39,000 clones, roughly 86% of them singletons. This rearrangement joins TRBV7-9 to TRBJ2-4, with D tentatively TRBD1 (6 bases). Sequenced sample: peripheral blood. This TCR was recovered from a man aged 70-80 years with acute or convalescent COVID-19. The CDR3 DNA sequence: TGTGCCAGCAGCTTATTTCCGGACAGTAAAAACATTCAGTACTTC. This translates into CASSLFPDSKNIQYF. Full variable domain (rest looked up from reference TRBV7-9 and TRBJ2-4): DTGVSQNPRHKITKRGQNVTFRCDPISEHNRLYWYRQTLGQGPEFLTYFQNEAQLEKSRLLSDRFSAERPKGSFSTLEIQRTEQGDSAMYLCASSLFPDSKNIQYFGAGTRLSVL.